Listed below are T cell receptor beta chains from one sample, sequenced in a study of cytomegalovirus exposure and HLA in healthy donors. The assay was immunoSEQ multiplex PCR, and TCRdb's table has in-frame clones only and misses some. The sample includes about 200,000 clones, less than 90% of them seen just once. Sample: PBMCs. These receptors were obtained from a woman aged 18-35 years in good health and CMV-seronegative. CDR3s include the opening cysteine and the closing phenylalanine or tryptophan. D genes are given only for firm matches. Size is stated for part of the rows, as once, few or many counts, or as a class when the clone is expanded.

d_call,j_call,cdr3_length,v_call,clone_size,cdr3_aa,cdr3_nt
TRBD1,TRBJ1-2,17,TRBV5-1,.,CASSLSVPGQRHYGYTF,TGCGCCAGCAGCTTGTCGGTACCGGGACAGAGACACTATGGCTACACCTTC
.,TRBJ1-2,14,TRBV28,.,CASSFQGGRAGYTF,TGTGCCAGCAGTTTTCAAGGAGGGAGGGCTGGCTACACCTTC
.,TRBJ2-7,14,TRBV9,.,CASSASGPQDEQYF,TGTGCCAGCAGCGCCTCTGGTCCTCAGGACGAGCAGTACTTC
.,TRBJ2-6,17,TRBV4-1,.,CASTPRGLGSGANVLTF,TGCGCCAGCACCCCCCGGGGGTTGGGCTCTGGGGCCAACGTCCTGACTTTC
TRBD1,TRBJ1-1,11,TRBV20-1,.,CRTGGGTEAFF,TGCAGGACAGGGGGGGGAACTGAAGCTTTCTTT
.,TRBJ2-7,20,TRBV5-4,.,CASSLPLTGTGDFNRYEQYF,TGTGCCAGCAGCTTGCCCCTGACAGGTACTGGGGATTTCAACCGATACGAGCAGTACTTC
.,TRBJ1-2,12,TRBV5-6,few,CASSSMSGGYTF,TGTGCCAGCAGCTCAATGTCTGGGGGCTACACCTTC
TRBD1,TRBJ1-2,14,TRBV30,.,CAWTVGTANYGYTF,TGTGCCTGGACTGTTGGGACAGCTAACTATGGCTACACCTTC
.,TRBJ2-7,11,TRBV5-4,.,CASSSTYEQYF,TGTGCCAGCAGCTCCACCTACGAGCAGTACTTC
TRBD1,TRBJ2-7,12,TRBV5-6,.,CASSSTGVEQYF,TGTGCCAGCAGCTCCACAGGGGTTGAGCAGTACTTC
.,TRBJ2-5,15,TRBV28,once,CASSPTSVNGGTQYF,TGTGCCAGCAGTCCGACCTCCGTGAACGGCGGGACCCAGTACTTC
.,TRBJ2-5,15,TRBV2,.,CASRQQGLALETQYF,TGTGCCAGCAGACAACAGGGCCTTGCTCTCGAGACCCAGTACTTC
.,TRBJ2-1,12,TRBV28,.,CASRDSFNEQFF,TGTGCCAGCAGGGACAGCTTCAATGAGCAGTTCTTC
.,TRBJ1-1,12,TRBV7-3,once,CASSSQNTEAFF,TGTGCCAGCAGCTCCCAGAACACTGAAGCTTTCTTT
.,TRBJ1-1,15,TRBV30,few,CAWTARRGKSTEAFF,TGTGCCTGGACCGCACGGCGGGGTAAGAGCACTGAAGCTTTCTTT
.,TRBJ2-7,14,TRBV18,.,CASSLGHISYEQYF,TGTGCCAGCTCACTGGGACACATCTCCTACGAGCAGTACTTC
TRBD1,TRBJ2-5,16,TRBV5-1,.,CASSLELGDRVETQYF,TGCGCCAGCAGCTTGGAGTTGGGGGACAGGGTAGAGACCCAGTACTTC
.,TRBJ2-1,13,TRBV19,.,CASKGTNNNEQFF,TGTGCCAGTAAAGGGACCAACAACAATGAGCAGTTCTTC
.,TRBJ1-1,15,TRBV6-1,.,CASSPWRRVGTEAFF,TGTGCCAGCAGTCCCTGGCGCAGGGTAGGGACTGAAGCTTTCTTT
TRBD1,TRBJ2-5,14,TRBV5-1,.,CASSGADRGETQYF,TGCGCCAGCAGCGGAGCGGACAGGGGAGAGACCCAGTACTTC
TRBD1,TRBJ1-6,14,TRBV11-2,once,CASSLAGGGSPLHF,TGTGCCAGCAGCTTAGCAGGGGGAGGCTCACCCCTCCACTTT
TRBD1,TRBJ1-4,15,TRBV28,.,CASSPGQVWGEKLFF,TGTGCCAGCAGTCCAGGACAGGTCTGGGGTGAAAAACTGTTTTTT
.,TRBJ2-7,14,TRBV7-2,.,CASSFRDTSYEQYF,TGTGCCAGCAGCTTCCGGGACACCTCCTACGAGCAGTACTTC
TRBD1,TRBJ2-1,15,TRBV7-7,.,CASNLGQGLGNEQFF,TGTGCTAGCAACCTAGGACAGGGGCTCGGAAATGAGCAGTTCTTC
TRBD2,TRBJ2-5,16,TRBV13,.,CASSLRASGGEETQYF,TGTGCCAGCAGCTTAAGGGCTAGCGGGGGAGAAGAGACCCAGTACTTC
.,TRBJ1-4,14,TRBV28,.,CASSLPQGNEKLFF,TGTGCCAGCAGTTTACCGCAGGGTAATGAAAAACTGTTTTTT
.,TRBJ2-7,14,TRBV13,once,CASSLRPTSYEQYF,TGTGCCAGCAGCTTGAGACCGACCTCCTACGAGCAGTACTTC
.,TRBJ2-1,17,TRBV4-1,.,CASSLTPGTLKNNEQFF,TGCGCCAGCAGCCTCACCCCCGGGACCCTGAAGAACAATGAGCAGTTCTTC
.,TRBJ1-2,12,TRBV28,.,CASTWGGTGYTF,TGTGCCAGCACTTGGGGGGGGACTGGCTACACCTTC
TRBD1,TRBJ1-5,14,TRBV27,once,CASRRDRASQPQHF,TGTGCCAGCAGGCGGGACAGGGCGAGTCAGCCCCAGCATTTT
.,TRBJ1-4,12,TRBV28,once,CASRTLREKLFF,TGTGCCAGCCGGACCCTAAGGGAAAAACTGTTTTTT
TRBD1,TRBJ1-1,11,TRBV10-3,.,CAIRQGAAAFF,TGTGCCATCAGACAGGGGGCAGCAGCTTTCTTT
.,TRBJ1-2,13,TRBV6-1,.,CASSESSRGGYTF,TGTGCCAGCAGTGAATCCTCCAGAGGAGGCTACACCTTC
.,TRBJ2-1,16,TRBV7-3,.,CASSCPEAETYNEQFF,TGTGCCAGCAGCTGCCCCGAGGCAGAGACCTACAATGAGCAGTTCTTC
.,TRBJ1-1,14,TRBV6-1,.,CASSEWAENTEAFF,TGTGCCAGCAGTGAATGGGCAGAGAACACTGAAGCTTTCTTT
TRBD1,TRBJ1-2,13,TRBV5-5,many,CASSPGTVHGYTF,TGTGCCAGCAGCCCCGGGACAGTGCATGGCTACACCTTC
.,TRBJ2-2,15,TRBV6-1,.,CASRVLEIGTGELFF,TGTGCCAGCAGGGTACTAGAAATTGGCACCGGGGAGCTGTTTTTT
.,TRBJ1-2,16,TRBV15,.,CATSREEGGANYGYTF,TGTGCCACCAGCAGAGAAGAGGGGGGAGCTAACTATGGCTACACCTTC
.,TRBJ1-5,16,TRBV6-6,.,CASSYSGTQINQPQHF,TGTGCCAGCAGTTACTCAGGGACTCAAATCAATCAGCCCCAGCATTTT
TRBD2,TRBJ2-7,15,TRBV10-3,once,CAISGVPTGGYEQYF,TGTGCCATCAGTGGTGTCCCTACGGGAGGCTACGAGCAGTACTTC
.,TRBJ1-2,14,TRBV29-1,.,CSVESLEKGSGYTF,TGCAGCGTTGAGTCCCTGGAGAAGGGGTCGGGCTACACCTTC
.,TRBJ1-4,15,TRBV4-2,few,CASSQGGRDNEKLFF,TGTGCCAGCAGCCAAGGGGGGCGAGATAATGAAAAACTGTTTTTT
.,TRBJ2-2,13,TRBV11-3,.,CASSGLDTGELFF,TGTGCCAGCAGTGGACTCGACACCGGGGAGCTGTTTTTT
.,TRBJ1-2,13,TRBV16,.,CASSQSISYGYTF,TGTGCCAGCAGCCAATCGATCAGCTATGGCTACACCTTC
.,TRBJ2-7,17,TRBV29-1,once,CSVVGWRLQGDSYEQYF,TGCAGCGTTGTTGGGTGGCGCTTGCAGGGAGACTCCTACGAGCAGTACTTC
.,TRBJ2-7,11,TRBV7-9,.,CASSSQYEQYF,TGTGCCAGCAGCTCGCAGTACGAGCAGTACTTC
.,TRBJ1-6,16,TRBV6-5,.,CASSYDRSFYNSPLHF,TGTGCCAGCAGTTACGACAGGTCCTTCTATAATTCACCCCTCCACTTT